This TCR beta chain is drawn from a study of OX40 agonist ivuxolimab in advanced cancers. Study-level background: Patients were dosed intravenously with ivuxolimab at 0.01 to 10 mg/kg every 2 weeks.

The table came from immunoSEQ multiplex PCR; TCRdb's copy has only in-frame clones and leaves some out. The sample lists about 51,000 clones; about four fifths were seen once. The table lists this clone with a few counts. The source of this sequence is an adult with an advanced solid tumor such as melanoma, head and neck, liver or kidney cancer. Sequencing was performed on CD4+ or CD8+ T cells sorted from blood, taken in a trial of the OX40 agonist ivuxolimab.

The CDR3 DNA reads as TGTGCCAGCAGCTTGCTGGGCAACCAAGAGACCCAGTACTTC. The encoded protein is CASSLLGNQETQYF. V usage is TRBV5-4 and J usage is TRBJ2-5; no clear D gene. Trimming pared 1 base from V and 0 bases from J, leaving 7 bases between. Germline-derived CDR1 and CDR2 are SGHNT and YYREEE (reference sequence). The CDR3 length is 14 residues.